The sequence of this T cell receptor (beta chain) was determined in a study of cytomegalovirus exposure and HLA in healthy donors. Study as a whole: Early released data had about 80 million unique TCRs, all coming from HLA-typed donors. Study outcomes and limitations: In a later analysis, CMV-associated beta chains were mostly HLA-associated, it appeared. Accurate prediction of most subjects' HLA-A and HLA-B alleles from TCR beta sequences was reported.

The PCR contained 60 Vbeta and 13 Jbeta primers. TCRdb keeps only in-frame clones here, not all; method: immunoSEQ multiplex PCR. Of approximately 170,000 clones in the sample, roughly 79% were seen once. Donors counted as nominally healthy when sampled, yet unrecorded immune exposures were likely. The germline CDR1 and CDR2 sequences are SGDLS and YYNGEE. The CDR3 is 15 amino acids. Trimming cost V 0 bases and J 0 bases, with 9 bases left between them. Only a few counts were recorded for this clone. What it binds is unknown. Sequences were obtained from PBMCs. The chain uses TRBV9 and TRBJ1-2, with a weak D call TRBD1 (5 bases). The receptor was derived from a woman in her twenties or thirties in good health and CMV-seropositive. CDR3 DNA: TGTGCCAGCAGCGTAGCCCAACAGGCTAACTATGGCTACACCTTC. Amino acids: CASSVAQQANYGYTF. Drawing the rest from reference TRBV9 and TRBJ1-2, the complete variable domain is DSGVTQTPKHLITATGQRVTLRCSPRSGDLSVYWYQQSLDQGLQFLIQYYNGEERAKGNILERFSAQQFPDLHSELNLSSLELGDSALYFCASSVAQQANYGYTFGSGTRLTVV.